The T cell receptor (beta chain) under discussion was sequenced for a study of vaccination effects on CD4 cells after COVID-19. Across the whole study: Sample donation by two convalescent patients took place 16 days and one week before vaccination.

Assay: immunoSEQ multiplex PCR; the TCRdb copy retains only in-frame clones and omits some. The sample lists more than 35,000 clones; around 72% were seen once. With respect to this clone: Its antigen is currently unknown.

Using viral peptide pools, the ViraFEST assay grew out antigen-specific CD4+ T cells prior to sequencing. Upon completion of more than 9 days in culture, CD4+ T cells were isolated. By PCR, the person was confirmed to have had SARS-CoV-2 infection between March and December 2020. The receptor's source is a human donor who had a prior SARS-CoV-2 infection. The sequencing used CD4+ T cells from PBMCs cultured with a peptide pool, collected before COVID-19 vaccination.

CDR3 nucleotides: TGTGCCACCAGCAGAGCTTCTTCCTACGAGCAGTACTTC. Translated: CATSRASSYEQYF. This chain links TRBV15 with TRBJ2-7, with unresolved D. The CDR3 totals 13 residues. Germline-derived CDR1 and CDR2 are LNHNV and YYDKDF (reference sequence). Deletions cut 1 base from V and 1 base from J, with 5 bases between.